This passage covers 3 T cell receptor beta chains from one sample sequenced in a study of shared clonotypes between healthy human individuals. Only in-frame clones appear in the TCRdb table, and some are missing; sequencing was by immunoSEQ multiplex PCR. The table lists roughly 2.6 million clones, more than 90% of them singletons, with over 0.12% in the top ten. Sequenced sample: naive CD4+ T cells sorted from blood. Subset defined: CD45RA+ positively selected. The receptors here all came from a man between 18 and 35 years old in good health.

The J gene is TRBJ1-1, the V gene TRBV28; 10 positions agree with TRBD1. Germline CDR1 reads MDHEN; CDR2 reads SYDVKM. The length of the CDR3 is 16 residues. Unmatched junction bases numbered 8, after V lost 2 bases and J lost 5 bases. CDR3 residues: CASSLIRGTGVTEAFF. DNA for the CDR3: TGTGCCAGCAGTTTAATCCGAGGGACAGGGGTAACTGAAGCTTTCTTT.

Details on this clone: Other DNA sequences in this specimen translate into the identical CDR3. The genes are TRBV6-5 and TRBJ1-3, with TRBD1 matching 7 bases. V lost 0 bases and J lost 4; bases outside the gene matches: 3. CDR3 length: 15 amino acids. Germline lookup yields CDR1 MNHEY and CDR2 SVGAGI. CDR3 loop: CASSYSRQGGNTIYF. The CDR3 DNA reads TGTGCCAGCAGTTACTCAAGACAGGGAGGAAACACCATATATTTT.

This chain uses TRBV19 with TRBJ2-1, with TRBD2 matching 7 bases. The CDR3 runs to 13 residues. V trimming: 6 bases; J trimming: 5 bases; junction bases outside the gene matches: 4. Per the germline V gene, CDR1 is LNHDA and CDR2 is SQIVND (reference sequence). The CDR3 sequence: CASSMGLNNEQFF. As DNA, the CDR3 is TGTGCCAGTAGCATGGGACTAAACAATGAGCAGTTCTTC. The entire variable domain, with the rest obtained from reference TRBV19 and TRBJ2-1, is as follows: DGGITQSPKYLFRKEGQNVTLSCEQNLNHDAMYWYRQDPGQGLRLIYYSQIVNDFQKGDIAEGYSVSREKKESFPLTVTSAQKNPTAFYLCASSMGLNNEQFFGPGTRLTVL.